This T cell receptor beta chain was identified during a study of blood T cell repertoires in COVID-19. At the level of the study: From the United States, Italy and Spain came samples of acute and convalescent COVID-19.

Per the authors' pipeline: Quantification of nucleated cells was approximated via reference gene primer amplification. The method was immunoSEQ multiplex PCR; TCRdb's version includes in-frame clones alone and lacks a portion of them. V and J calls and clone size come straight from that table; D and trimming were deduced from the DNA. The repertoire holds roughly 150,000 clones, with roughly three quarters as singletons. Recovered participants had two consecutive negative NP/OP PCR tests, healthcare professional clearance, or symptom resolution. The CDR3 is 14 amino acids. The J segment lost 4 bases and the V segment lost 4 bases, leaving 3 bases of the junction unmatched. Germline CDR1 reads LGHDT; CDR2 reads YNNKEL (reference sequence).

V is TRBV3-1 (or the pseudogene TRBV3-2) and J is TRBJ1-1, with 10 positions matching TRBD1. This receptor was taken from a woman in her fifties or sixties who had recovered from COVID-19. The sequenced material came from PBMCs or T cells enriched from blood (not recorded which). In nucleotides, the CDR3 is TGTGCCAGCAGCCTCTGGGACAGGGGCACTGAAGCTTTCTTT. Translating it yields CASSLWDRGTEAFF.